The sequence of this T cell receptor beta chain was determined in a study of T-cell reconstitution after alpha-beta-depleted transplantation in children. During its preparation, the TCRbeta library received unique molecular identifiers. TCRdb called the PCR reads again in MiXCR, with one record for every CDR3 protein. This sample has about 360,000 distinct CDR3 sequences, with 13% found just once. This clonotype showed up many times. The germline V gene encodes CDR1 MGHDK and CDR2 SYGVNS. Trimming cost V 4 bases and J 5 bases; bases outside gene matches: 4. This CDR3 contains 13 residues. This sequence originates from a human donor who donated a stem cell graft to a child with Fanconi anemia. The chain is built from TRBV25-1 and TRBJ2-5, with 7 bases fitting TRBD1. The sample in question was PBMCs, obtained from the stem cell graft. The CDR3 loop is CASSGQGVETQYF. CDR3 DNA sequence: TGTGCCAGCAGTGGTCAGGGGGTTGAGACCCAGTACTTC.